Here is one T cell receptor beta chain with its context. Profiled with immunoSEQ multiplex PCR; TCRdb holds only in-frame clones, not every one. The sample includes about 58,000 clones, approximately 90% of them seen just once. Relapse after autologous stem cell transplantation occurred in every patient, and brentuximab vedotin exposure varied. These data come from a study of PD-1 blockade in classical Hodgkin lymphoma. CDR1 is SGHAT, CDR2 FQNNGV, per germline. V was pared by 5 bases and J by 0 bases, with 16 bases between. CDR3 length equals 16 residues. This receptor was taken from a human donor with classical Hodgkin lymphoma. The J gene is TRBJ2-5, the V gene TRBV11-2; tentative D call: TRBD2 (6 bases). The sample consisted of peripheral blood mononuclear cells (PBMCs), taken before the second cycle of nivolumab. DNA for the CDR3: TGTGCCAGCAGCATGAAGTACCGGGACTACCAAGAGACCCAGTACTTC. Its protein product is CASSMKYRDYQETQYF.